The 2 T cell receptor beta chains reported below all come from one sample, sequenced in a study of CD8 T cells in Susac syndrome. Random hexamers served to reverse transcribe roughly 0.45 to 1 ug RNA. TCRdb analysed the immunoSEQ multiplex PCR reads with MiXCR anew, one entry per CDR3 protein. The sample lists about 300,000 distinct CDR3 sequences, approximately 89% occurring once. The material sequenced was CD8+ T cells from PBMCs. These receptors originate from a human donor with multiple sclerosis.

The chain is built from TRBV24-1 and TRBJ2-1; 8 nucleotides match TRBD1. This CDR3 has 14 amino acids. With 3 bases clipped from V and 5 bases from J, the junction kept 2 bases outside the gene matches. Germline CDR1 is KGHDR and CDR2 is SFDVKD. CDR3 DNA sequence: TGTGCCACCAGTGATACGGACAGGGACAATGAGCAGTTCTTC. Its translation: CATSDTDRDNEQFF.

A few counts support this clonotype. The chain links TRBV29-1 to TRBJ2-7; 7 nucleotides match TRBD1. The germline V gene encodes CDR1 SQVTM and CDR2 ANQGSEA. The CDR3 contains 13 residues. Germline trimming cut 7 bases from V and 5 bases from J; bases unmatched to any gene: 11. The CDR3 nucleotides read TGCAGCGGGACCGGACAGGCTCCGAACGAGCAGTACTTC. Its protein is CSGTGQAPNEQYF.